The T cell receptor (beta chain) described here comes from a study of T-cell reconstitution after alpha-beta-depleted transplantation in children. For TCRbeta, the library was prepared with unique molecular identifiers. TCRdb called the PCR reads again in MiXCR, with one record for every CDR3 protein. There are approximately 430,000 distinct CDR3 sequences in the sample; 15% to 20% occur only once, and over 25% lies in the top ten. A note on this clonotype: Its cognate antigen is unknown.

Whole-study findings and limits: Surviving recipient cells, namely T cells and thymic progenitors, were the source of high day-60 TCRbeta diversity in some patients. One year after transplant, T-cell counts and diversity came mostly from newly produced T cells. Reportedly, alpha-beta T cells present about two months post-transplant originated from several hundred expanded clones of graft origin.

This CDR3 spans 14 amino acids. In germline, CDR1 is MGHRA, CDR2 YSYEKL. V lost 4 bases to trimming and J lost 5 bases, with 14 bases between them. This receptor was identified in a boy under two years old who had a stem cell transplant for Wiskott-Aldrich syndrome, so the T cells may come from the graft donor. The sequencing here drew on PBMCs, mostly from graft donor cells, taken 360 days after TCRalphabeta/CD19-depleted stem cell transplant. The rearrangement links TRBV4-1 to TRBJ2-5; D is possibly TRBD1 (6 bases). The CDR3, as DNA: TGCGCCAGCAGCCTTCAGGGGTTTGGGGAGACCCAGTACTTC. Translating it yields CASSLQGFGETQYF.